Listed below are T cell receptor beta chains from one sample, sequenced in a study of T cells expressing NK-cell markers. TCRdb re-called the 5' RACE reads; every CDR3 protein appears as one record, without DNA. Here the sample table reports roughly 390,000 distinct CDR3 sequences. The sequencing sample was made of blood T cells: a sorted CD56 or NKG2C T cell subset, CD4+ or CD8+ T cells, or bulk PBMC T cells (not recorded which). Receptor source: a man aged 18-69 years in good health. The CDR3 runs from the conserved cysteine through the conserved F or W.

TRBV12-3/TRBV12-4	TRBJ1-3	CASSPSSGNTIYF
TRBV3-1	TRBJ1-1	CASSQGGRTGAFF
TRBV2	TRBJ2-3	CASRKAENTDTQYF
TRBV14	TRBJ2-3	CASSQDALAGWGTDTQYF
TRBV29-1	TRBJ1-1	CSVGLGQGAKAFF
TRBV5-1	TRBJ2-3	CASSAGGAGTTQYF
TRBV12-3/TRBV12-4	TRBJ1-2	CASSLETRGLGYTF
TRBV5-1	TRBJ2-3	CASSYLAGETDTQYF
TRBV29-1	TRBJ1-4	CSVAAGGNEKLFF
TRBV20-1	TRBJ1-6	CSDSPGTNSPLHF
TRBV5-1	TRBJ1-1	CASKSGTANTEAFF
TRBV6-1	TRBJ2-5	CASSRWGTSGGTSRETQYF
TRBV7-8	TRBJ2-5	CASSLFGGSGETQYF
TRBV10-3	TRBJ2-6	CAISASGSGANVLTF
TRBV28	TRBJ2-2	CASSSGHPNTGELFF
TRBV6-5	TRBJ2-1	CASSYERGLVNEQFF
TRBV28	TRBJ1-1	CASSNRDRLTNTEAFF
TRBV11-2	TRBJ2-3	CASSPRQGDLGTDTQYF
TRBV12-3/TRBV12-4	TRBJ2-3	CASSFRPDTQYF